What follows are 29 T cell receptor beta chains derived from one specimen sequenced in a study of T cells in Graves' hyperthyroidism and ophthalmopathy. Amplification yielded TCR beta CDR3 regions, with RNA transcripts as the source. The primer set for the first-round RT-PCR of the TCR CDR3 was HTBI. TCRdb redid the calling of the multiplex PCR reads with MiXCR, one entry per CDR3 protein. The sample contains about 380,000 distinct CDR3 sequences, 13% of which appear only once. Sequencing was done on a sample of blood. The receptors were sampled from a man under 40 with Graves' hyperthyroidism that later progressed to Graves' ophthalmopathy.

In its sample, this clonotype was seen many times. The rearrangement joins TRBV6-1 to TRBJ2-2; D perhaps matches TRBD1 (5 bases). The CDR3 is made up of 15 amino acids. CDR1 is MNHNS, CDR2 SASEGT, per germline. Trimming took off 4 bases at V and 6 bases at J, with 15 bases between the two ends. DNA of the CDR3: TGTGCCAGCAGTGGACACCGAACAGGCCCCGGGGAGCTGTTTTTT. Encoded protein: CASSGHRTGPGELFF.

This clonotype was detected many times. The rearrangement joins TRBV3-1 to TRBJ2-1; D might be TRBD1 or TRBD2, each matching 5 bases. The V gene lost 4 bases and the J gene lost 4 bases, with 14 bases spanning the gap. CDR3 length equals 15 residues. Germline CDR1 is LGHDT and CDR2 is YNNKEL (reference sequence). The CDR3 region has the DNA TGTGCCAGCAGCCCATGGGACCCCCCATACAATGAGCAGTTCTTC. As protein: CASSPWDPPYNEQFF.

There are many counts of this clonotype. This chain joins TRBV7-8 and TRBJ1-1; 11 bases align to TRBD1. Trimming at V came to 5 bases and at J to 7 bases, leaving 12 bases not matched to a gene. Per the germline V gene, CDR1 is SGHVS and CDR2 is FQNEAQ. CDR3 length equals 16 residues. The CDR3 DNA sequence: TGTGCCAGCAGCGTATTCCGGGACAGGGGGGATGGTGAAGCTTTCTTT. This codes for CASSVFRDRGDGEAFF.

This clonotype was detected ten times or more. The V and J genes are TRBV29-1 and TRBJ1-1; a weak D match, TRBD1 (5 bases). The CDR3 totals 12 residues. V dropped 4 bases and J dropped 3 bases, with 9 bases sitting between them. From germline, CDR1 is SQVTM and CDR2 ANQGSEA. The CDR3 nucleotides read TGCAGCGTTGTCAGGGAGTACACTGAAGCTTTCTTT. Protein product: CSVVREYTEAFF.

Note on this clonotype: This clone may be a read error of a much larger clone one base away. This chain connects TRBV28 to TRBJ2-2; 7 bases map to TRBD1. From germline, CDR1 is MDHEN and CDR2 SYDVKM. The CDR3 is 16 residues long. V was clipped by 7 bases and J by 4 bases; unmatched bases: 12. CDR3 residues: CASIPLGTASTGELFF. The DNA of the CDR3 is TGTGCCAGCATTCCCCTCGGGACAGCGAGCACCGGGGAGCTGTTTTTT.

To note about this clonotype: Since a much larger clone is just one base distant, this may be a read error. The genes are TRBV27 and TRBJ1-2; 8 bases agree with TRBD1. V trimming: 3 bases; J trimming: 4 bases; junction bases outside the gene matches: 1. The germline V gene has CDR1 MNHEY and CDR2 SMNVEV (reference sequence). The CDR3 runs 13 residues. The CDR3 DNA is TGTGCCAGCAGTTTCACAGGGGGCTATGGCTACACCTTC. This codes for CASSFTGGYGYTF.

The J gene is TRBJ2-6, the V gene TRBV6-1; D is unresolved. From germline, CDR1 is MNHNS and CDR2 SASEGT. Trimming removed 2 bases from V and 3 bases from J, with 8 bases in between. This CDR3 has 15 amino acids. CDR3 protein: CASSEFGVGANVLTF. The CDR3 region has the DNA TGTGCCAGCAGTGAATTTGGGGTTGGGGCCAACGTCCTGACTTTC.

This chain joins TRBV29-1 and TRBJ1-2, with 9 bases identical to TRBD1. The germline V gene encodes CDR1 SQVTM and CDR2 ANQGSEA. The CDR3 spans 15 residues. Trimming took 5 bases from V and 2 from J; bases not matched to a gene: 9. The CDR3 DNA sequence: TGCAGCGTTAAAGTCCCGGGACAGGGAAACTATGGCTACACCTTC. Translated: CSVKVPGQGNYGYTF.

This clonotype was recorded at least ten times. The V gene is TRBV11-2, the J gene TRBJ1-6; D gene ambiguous. Germline CDR1 reads SGHAT; CDR2 reads FQNNGV. Trimming took off 1 base at V and 10 bases at J, with 8 bases between the two ends. The CDR3 contains 13 residues. CDR3 sequence reads: CASSLGPGSPLHF. As DNA, the CDR3 is TGTGCCAGCAGCTTAGGCCCGGGCTCACCCCTCCACTTT.

J is TRBJ2-2 and V is TRBV19; the match to TRBD1 covers 8 bases. V lost 9 bases to trimming and J lost 0 bases; unmatched junction nucleotides: 3. CDR1 is LNHDA, CDR2 SQIVND, per germline (reference sequence). This CDR3 is 14 amino acids long. CDR3 bases: TGTGCCAGCGCGGGACAGGCGAACACCGGGGAGCTGTTTTTT. Its translation: CASAGQANTGELFF. Full variable domain (missing parts from reference TRBV19 and TRBJ2-2): DGGITQSPKYLFRKEGQNVTLSCEQNLNHDAMYWYRQDPGQGLRLIYYSQIVNDFQKGDIAEGYSVSREKKESFPLTVTSAQKNPTAFYLCASAGQANTGELFFGEGSRLTVL.

This clonotype was counted many times. The V call is TRBV11-1, the J call TRBJ2-3; no firm D call. V was trimmed by 3 bases and J by 4 bases, leaving 8 bases between them. The CDR3 has 13 residues. Germline loops: CDR1 SGHAT, CDR2 FQDESV (reference sequence). The CDR3 DNA is TGTGCCAGCAGCTTTTACCGCGCAGATACGCAGTATTTT. Its translation: CASSFYRADTQYF.

In this sample, this clonotype turned up many times. V gene TRBV6-1 combines with J gene TRBJ1-2; 9 nucleotides agree with TRBD1. V shed 5 bases and J 8 bases; nucleotides not matched to a gene: 12. The CDR3 has 15 amino acids. Per germline, CDR1 MNHNS and CDR2 SASEGT. This CDR3 reads CASSSPGQGLEGYTF. Here the CDR3 DNA reads TGTGCCAGCAGTTCACCGGGACAGGGATTAGAGGGCTACACCTTC.

This clonotype was seen at least ten times. The V call is TRBV12-3 or TRBV12-4, the J call TRBJ1-5, with a tentative D call TRBD1 (5 bases). This CDR3 has 16 residues. Trimming removed 5 bases from V and 7 bases from J, with 21 bases in between. CDR3 coding DNA: TGTGCCAGCAGTCTTTCAGGCAAGGGGAGGGACCAGCCCCAGCATTTT. Protein product: CASSLSGKGRDQPQHF.

A note on this clonotype: Possible read error: a much larger clone is one base away. The chain employs TRBV20-1 and TRBJ1-2; D unresolved. Trimming removed 5 bases from V and 5 bases from J, with 3 bases in between. Germline CDR1 DFQATT, CDR2 SNEGSKA (reference sequence). The CDR3 runs to 9 residues. CDR3 amino acids: CSAHYGYTF. CDR3 in DNA: TGCAGTGCTCATTATGGCTACACCTTC.

This clonotype showed up many times. This sequence joins TRBV7-9 and TRBJ2-5; a weak D match, TRBD2 (6 bases). Germline loops: CDR1 SEHNR, CDR2 FQNEAQ (reference sequence). V was shortened by 0 bases and J by 5 bases, with 16 bases between the two germline ends. The CDR3 consists of 16 residues. In DNA, the CDR3 is TGTGCCAGCAGCTTAGCGCGGGGCCTAGGGGCGGAGACCCAGTACTTC. Its translation: CASSLARGLGAETQYF. The full variable domain, with the rest looked up from reference TRBV7-9 and TRBJ2-5, is DTGVSQNPRHKITKRGQNVTFRCDPISEHNRLYWYRQTLGQGPEFLTYFQNEAQLEKSRLLSDRFSAERPKGSFSTLEIQRTEQGDSAMYLCASSLARGLGAETQYFGPGTRLLVL.

The V call is TRBV19, the J call TRBJ2-5; D is undetermined. Trimming removed 1 base at V and 1 base at J, with 10 bases between. The CDR3 has 15 amino acids. In germline, CDR1 is LNHDA, CDR2 SQIVND (reference sequence). The CDR3 protein is CASSIGAGVQETQYF. The CDR3 DNA is TGTGCCAGTAGTATAGGGGCAGGAGTCCAAGAGACCCAGTACTTC.

The rearrangement joins TRBV12-3 or TRBV12-4 to TRBJ2-4; 7 bases are shared with TRBD2. The CDR3 loop spans 14 amino acids. Trimming took 6 bases from V and 2 from J; bases not matched to a gene: 4. The CDR3 coding sequence is TGTGCCAGCAGCCCGGGGGGTTCCAAAAACATTCAGTACTTC. It is translated as CASSPGGSKNIQYF.

Concerning this clonotype: A read error may be the cause here, since a much bigger clone is one base away. A read error is likely, as this CDR3 ends without the conserved phenylalanine or tryptophan. The chain has TRBV2 and TRBJ2-7, with a weak D call TRBD2 (6 bases). This CDR3 spans 14 amino acids. Per germline, CDR1 SNHLY and CDR2 FYNNEI. Trimming removed 3 bases from V and 2 bases from J, with 11 bases in between. CDR3 sequence reads: CASSDLTSTYEQYL. DNA of the CDR3: TGTGCCAGCAGTGACCTGACTAGTACCTACGAGCAGTACCTC.

In its sample, this clonotype was seen a few times. The CDR3: CSARYVGEAFF. CDR3 DNA sequence: TGCAGTGCTAGGTATGTGGGGGAAGCTTTCTTT. The genes are TRBV20-1 and TRBJ1-1; D is unclear. The germline CDR1 and CDR2 sequences are DFQATT and SNEGSKA (reference sequence). Trimming left V 3 bases short and J 8 bases short, with 10 bases between. There are 11 residues in the CDR3.

This chain links TRBV6-1 with TRBJ2-7; the D is unclear. CDR1 MNHNS and CDR2 SASEGT come from the germline V gene. Deletions cut 3 bases from V and 3 bases from J, with 12 bases between. This CDR3 comprises 14 residues. In DNA form, the CDR3 reads TGTGCCAGCAGTGAGGGCCTTGGGGACTACGAGCAGTACTTC. Translating it yields CASSEGLGDYEQYF.

This clonotype appeared a few times. This rearrangement joins TRBV9 to TRBJ2-5; 10 bases are shared with TRBD2. This CDR3 is 17 amino acids long. Germline assignment: CDR1 SGDLS and CDR2 YYNGEE. The V segment lost 0 bases and the J segment 4 bases; nucleotides outside the gene matches: 9. CDR3 bases: TGTGCCAGCAGCGTAGGGGTAGCGGGGGGTCTGGGAGAGACCCAGTACTTC. This sequence encodes CASSVGVAGGLGETQYF. The variable domain in full, with the rest retrieved from reference TRBV9 and TRBJ2-5, is DSGVTQTPKHLITATGQRVTLRCSPRSGDLSVYWYQQSLDQGLQFLIQYYNGEERAKGNILERFSAQQFPDLHSELNLSSLELGDSALYFCASSVGVAGGLGETQYFGPGTRLLVL.

Comment on this clonotype: A much larger clone lies one base from this, so it may be a read error. The chain joins TRBV7-9 to TRBJ1-4, with a possible D match to TRBD1 (5 bases). The CDR3 sequence is 13 residues long. Between the trimmed V and J ends, which lost 6 bases and 11 bases, there was a span of 16 bases. From germline, CDR1 is SEHNR and CDR2 FQNEAQ (reference sequence). This chain's CDR3 is CASRDYGGDKLFF. The CDR3 coding sequence is TGTGCCAGCAGAGACTACGGGGGAGACAAACTGTTTTTT. Drawing the rest from reference TRBV7-9 and TRBJ1-4, the complete variable domain is DTGVSQNPRHKITKRGQNVTFRCDPISEHNRLYWYRQTLGQGPEFLTYFQNEAQLEKSRLLSDRFSAERPKGSFSTLEIQRTEQGDSAMYLCASRDYGGDKLFFGSGTQLSVL.

This clonotype was counted only a few times. The rearrangement uses TRBV10-2 and TRBJ2-7, with D possibly TRBD2 on 6 matching bases. The CDR3 covers 13 residues. The V gene lost 6 bases and the J gene lost 3 bases, with 12 bases spanning the gap. Germline assignment: CDR1 WSHSY and CDR2 SAAADI. CDR3 amino acids: CASRDGGFYEQYF. The CDR3 nucleotides are TGCGCCAGCAGGGATGGGGGGTTCTACGAGCAGTACTTC.

The J gene is TRBJ1-3, the V gene TRBV20-1; D ambiguous. Per the germline V gene, CDR1 is DFQATT and CDR2 is SNEGSKA (reference sequence). CDR3 size: 11 residues. The V gene lost 3 bases and the J gene lost 6 bases, with 6 bases spanning the gap. The CDR3 DNA is TGCAGTGCTAGTCAGGAAAACACCATATATTTT. Translating gives CSASQENTIYF.

This clonotype has a count of ten or more. The chain is built from TRBV28 and TRBJ2-7; D might be TRBD2 (6 bases). Trimming left V 5 bases short and J 3 bases short, with 14 bases between. Germline values: CDR1 MDHEN, CDR2 SYDVKM. This CDR3 contains 14 residues. CDR3 in amino acids: CASSPKTGLYEQYF. The CDR3 nucleotides read TGTGCCAGCAGTCCCAAGACGGGACTCTACGAGCAGTACTTC.

The rearrangement links TRBV2 to TRBJ2-7, with D hard to call. Trimming removed 6 bases from V and 0 bases from J, with 9 bases in between. The CDR3 loop spans 13 amino acids. Germline CDR1 and CDR2: SNHLY and FYNNEI. CDR3 bases: TGTGCCAGCAGGGGTTGGCTCTCCTACGAGCAGTACTTC. Its translation is CASRGWLSYEQYF.

This clonotype showed up just a few times. The rearrangement uses TRBV3-1 and TRBJ2-3; D possibly corresponds to TRBD2 (7 bases). The CDR3 sequence is 17 residues long. Germline V gene sequence: CDR1 LGHDT, CDR2 YNNKEL (reference sequence). V was trimmed by 4 bases and J by 2 bases, leaving 19 bases between them. CDR3 sequence: CASSPYPLAGATDTQYF. Here the CDR3 DNA reads TGTGCCAGCAGCCCATACCCCCTGGCGGGGGCCACAGATACGCAGTATTTT.

This clonotype has at least ten counts. The J gene is TRBJ1-1, the V gene TRBV7-2, with 8 bases fitting TRBD1. The germline gives CDR1 SGHTA, CDR2 FQGNSA. The junction had 6 bases not matched to a gene; V was cut back by 5 bases and J by 4 bases. The CDR3 has 14 residues. CDR3 residues: CASSRRGLGTEAFF. CDR3 bases: TGTGCCAGCAGCCGCAGGGGGCTCGGCACTGAAGCTTTCTTT.

The table lists this clonotype with many counts. The J gene is TRBJ1-3, the V gene TRBV12-3 or TRBV12-4; D gene unclear. V lost 6 bases and J lost 2, with 17 bases in between. The CDR3 covers 16 residues. CDR3 DNA: TGTGCCAGCAGCCCCCTCTCCCTTAATGCTGGAAACACCATATATTTT. Protein: CASSPLSLNAGNTIYF.